A single sample gave rise to the 27 T cell receptor beta chains below, sequenced in a study of shared clonotypes between healthy human individuals. Positively selected for CCR7, the CD45RO-negative cells used as naive CD8 cells excluded terminally differentiated effector memory CD45RA+ cells. The repertoire was sequenced with immunoSEQ multiplex PCR; TCRdb's copy has only in-frame clones and lacks some. The table lists around 2,100,000 clones, less than 95% of them singletons. The specimen was naive CD8+ T cells sorted from blood. Receptors were obtained from a man between 18 and 35 years old in good health.

This clone was seen repeatedly, ten times or more. The genes are TRBV7-6 and TRBJ2-1; D might be TRBD1 (6 bases). Looked up from germline, CDR1 is SGHVS and CDR2 is FNYEAQ. V lost 3 bases and J 3 bases, leaving 9 bases between the germline ends. The CDR3 runs 14 residues. CDR3 sequence reads: CASSFSGDYNEQFF. The CDR3 nucleotides read TGTGCCAGCAGCTTTTCAGGGGACTACAATGAGCAGTTCTTC.

The chain couples TRBV6-5 to TRBJ1-2; TRBD1 matches 7 bases. Trimming cost V 2 bases and J 0 bases; bases outside gene matches: 3. The germline V gene encodes CDR1 MNHEY and CDR2 SVGAGI. This CDR3 spans 15 amino acids. The CDR3 is CASSYRDSTNYGYTF. The CDR3 nucleotides are TGTGCCAGCAGTTACCGGGACAGCACTAACTATGGCTACACCTTC.

The chain recombines TRBV2 with TRBJ2-7; 8 nucleotides align to TRBD1. The V gene end was trimmed by 9 bases and the J gene end by 4 bases; junction bases not matched to a gene: 11. The germline V gene encodes CDR1 SNHLY and CDR2 FYNNEI. The CDR3 spans 14 residues. DNA for the CDR3: TGTGCCAGGGAGGCAGGGGGCGCGTTGTACGAGCAGTACTTC. It yields the protein CAREAGGALYEQYF. Full variable domain (outside the CDR3, taken from reference TRBV2 and TRBJ2-7): EPEVTQTPSHQVTQMGQEVILRCVPISNHLYFYWYRQILGQKVEFLVSFYNNEISEKSEIFDDQFSVERPDGSNFTLKIRSTKLEDSAMYFCAREAGGALYEQYFGPGTRLTVT.

The rearrangement links TRBV18 to TRBJ2-3; TRBD2 matches 10 bases. V dropped 6 bases and J dropped 0; count of bases not matched to a gene: 9. This CDR3 comprises 17 residues. Germline-derived CDR1 and CDR2 are KGHSH and LQKENI. CDR3 sequence reads: CASSPGTSVESTDTQYF. CDR3 DNA sequence: TGTGCCAGCTCGCCCGGGACTAGCGTTGAGAGCACAGATACGCAGTATTTT.

The chain is built from TRBV7-9 and TRBJ2-7; 10 bases agree with TRBD1. V gave up 4 bases and J gave up 2 bases; unmatched junction bases: 11. The CDR3 is made up of 17 amino acids. Germline V CDR1 and CDR2: SEHNR, FQNEAQ (reference sequence). This chain's CDR3 is CASSSNYNGTGAYEQYF. For the CDR3, the DNA is TGTGCCAGCAGCTCGAATTATAACGGGACAGGGGCCTACGAGCAGTACTTC.

This chain joins TRBV27 and TRBJ2-7; TRBD2 matches 7 bases. Trimming cost V 6 bases and J 3 bases; bases outside gene matches: 5. The CDR3 is made up of 13 amino acids. CDR1 is MNHEY and CDR2 is SMNVEV in the germline V gene (reference sequence). The CDR3 protein is CASSPSGDYEQYF. The CDR3 region has the DNA TGTGCCAGCAGCCCAAGCGGGGACTACGAGCAGTACTTC.

The chain combines TRBV7-9 with TRBJ2-1; 7 bases agree with TRBD1. The CDR3 covers 14 residues. J gave up 6 bases and V 2 bases, and 4 bases lay outside the gene matches. CDR1 is SEHNR, CDR2 FQNEAQ, per germline (reference sequence). The CDR3 DNA reads TGTGCCAGCAGCTTACTAGGGGGCCGCAATGAGCAGTTCTTC. Translating it yields CASSLLGGRNEQFF. The complete variable domain, with remaining parts taken from reference TRBV7-9 and TRBJ2-1, reads DTGVSQNPRHKITKRGQNVTFRCDPISEHNRLYWYRQTLGQGPEFLTYFQNEAQLEKSRLLSDRFSAERPKGSFSTLEIQRTEQGDSAMYLCASSLLGGRNEQFFGPGTRLTVL.

V gene TRBV4-1 combines with J gene TRBJ1-5, with D possibly matching TRBD1 (5 bases). CDR3 length: 16 amino acids. With 4 bases removed from V and 2 bases from J, the gap between germline ends came to 15 bases. Germline V gives CDR1 MGHRA, CDR2 YSYEKL. The CDR3 DNA follows: TGCGCCAGCAGCCTTCTGCAGGGAACTGGCAATCAGCCCCAGCATTTT. Residues: CASSLLQGTGNQPQHF.

The chain is built from TRBV10-3 and TRBJ2-3, with 7 bases fitting TRBD2. The junction had 9 bases not matched to a gene; V was cut back by 8 bases and J by 4 bases. Germline V lookup: CDR1 ENHRY, CDR2 SYGVKD. CDR3 length: 14 amino acids. This CDR3 is CAIGGSDGSDTQYF. For the CDR3, the DNA is TGTGCCATCGGCGGGAGTGATGGGTCAGATACGCAGTATTTT.

The J gene is TRBJ2-7, the V gene TRBV5-4, with 14 bases that match TRBD2. After removal of 4 bases from V and 4 bases from J, the junction contained 10 bases not matched to a gene. Per germline, CDR1 SGHNT and CDR2 YYREEE (reference sequence). This CDR3 comprises 17 residues. Here the CDR3 reads CASSPGTSGREPYEQYF. DNA of the CDR3: TGTGCCAGCAGCCCCGGGACTAGCGGGAGAGAGCCTTACGAGCAGTACTTC.

Regarding this clone: The sample has other DNA sequences that encode this CDR3 too. The chain links TRBV6-1 to TRBJ2-7; D not resolved. This CDR3 region has 12 residues. V dropped 3 bases and J dropped 1 base, with 4 bases sitting between them. Looked up from germline, CDR1 is MNHNS and CDR2 is SASEGT. As DNA, the CDR3 is TGTGCCAGCAGTGACACTTCCTACGAGCAGTACTTC. Translating it yields CASSDTSYEQYF.

The chain carries TRBV2 and TRBJ2-7, with TRBD1 identical over 9 bases. CDR1 is SNHLY, CDR2 FYNNEI, per germline. The CDR3 runs 15 residues. Trimming took 5 bases from V and 3 from J; bases not matched to a gene: 8. In DNA form, the CDR3 reads TGTGCCAGCAGTCCGGGACAGGGAGCCTTCTACGAGCAGTACTTC. Translating it yields CASSPGQGAFYEQYF.

The chain links TRBV9 to TRBJ2-1; 12 bases are a match to TRBD2. The CDR3 loop spans 17 amino acids. Germline assignment: CDR1 SGDLS and CDR2 YYNGEE. J gave up 3 bases and V 3 bases, and 7 bases lay outside the gene matches. The CDR3 region has the DNA TGTGCCAGCAGCGCAGGACTAGCGGGACAGCTCTACAATGAGCAGTTCTTC. The encoded protein is CASSAGLAGQLYNEQFF.

The chain employs TRBV14 and TRBJ2-7; TRBD2 aligns across 10 bases. Germline trimming cut 4 bases from V and 0 bases from J; bases unmatched to any gene: 12. Germline CDR1 reads SGHDN; CDR2 reads FVKESK. The CDR3 spans 18 residues. The CDR3 region is CASSPLGLAGANSYEQYF. As DNA, the CDR3 is TGTGCCAGCAGCCCACTAGGGCTAGCGGGGGCCAACTCCTACGAGCAGTACTTC.

The rearrangement links TRBV5-6 to TRBJ2-5; 9 bases match TRBD2. V gave up 0 bases and J gave up 2 bases; unmatched junction bases: 8. The CDR3 has 17 residues. From germline, CDR1 is SGHDT and CDR2 YYEEEE. The CDR3 here is CASSLGLAEAIQETQYF. DNA of the CDR3: TGTGCCAGCAGCTTGGGACTAGCGGAGGCGATTCAAGAGACCCAGTACTTC.

The chain is built from TRBV28 and TRBJ2-1; 8 bases match TRBD2. The CDR3 sequence is 17 residues long. V shed 7 bases, J shed 2 bases, and the junction held 13 bases outside the gene matches. The germline gives CDR1 MDHEN, CDR2 SYDVKM. CDR3 sequence reads: CASKPTSGSWTYNEQFF. DNA of the CDR3: TGTGCCAGCAAGCCCACTAGCGGCTCTTGGACCTACAATGAGCAGTTCTTC.

This chain uses TRBV7-9 with TRBJ1-5; 7 bases line up with TRBD1. CDR1 SEHNR and CDR2 FQNEAQ come from the germline V gene (reference sequence). V lost 5 bases, J lost 0 bases, and 4 bases stayed unmatched. The CDR3 runs 15 residues. The CDR3 bases are TGTGCCAGCAGCCATGACAGGGCTAGCAATCAGCCCCAGCATTTT. Translated: CASSHDRASNQPQHF. The variable domain in full, with the rest retrieved from reference TRBV7-9 and TRBJ1-5, is DTGVSQNPRHKITKRGQNVTFRCDPISEHNRLYWYRQTLGQGPEFLTYFQNEAQLEKSRLLSDRFSAERPKGSFSTLEIQRTEQGDSAMYLCASSHDRASNQPQHFGDGTRLSIL.

This chain uses TRBV9 with TRBJ2-3; tentatively, D is TRBD1 or TRBD2 (7 bases each). The V gene's germline CDR1 is SGDLS and CDR2 YYNGEE. The V end was cut by 4 bases, the J end by 2 bases, with 17 bases between. The CDR3 covers 16 residues. As DNA, the CDR3 is TGTGCCAGCAGCCCCCAGGGGGGGCTCACCACAGATACGCAGTATTTT. Translated, it gives CASSPQGGLTTDTQYF.

In its sample, this clone was seen once. The CDR3 loop reads CASSYAGGDEQFF. The CDR3 region has the DNA TGTGCCAGCAGCTACGCGGGAGGGGATGAGCAGTTCTTC. The chain has TRBV11-2 and TRBJ2-1; TRBD2 matches at 9 bases. The CDR3 length is 13 residues. With V trimmed by 4 bases and J by 8 bases, 3 bases remained unmatched. Germline CDR1 reads SGHAT; CDR2 reads FQNNGV.

This rearrangement joins TRBV19 to TRBJ2-1; 8 nucleotides match TRBD1. Unmatched junction bases numbered 2, after V lost 5 bases and J lost 5 bases. CDR1 and CDR2 (germline): LNHDA, SQIVND (reference sequence). The CDR3 covers 13 residues. The CDR3 DNA reads TGTGCCAGTAGTCCGACAGGGGACAATGAGCAGTTCTTC. It translates to CASSPTGDNEQFF.

V and J are TRBV4-1 and TRBJ2-6; no clear D gene. The CDR3 runs to 18 residues. V was shortened by 5 bases and J by 5 bases, with 22 bases between the two germline ends. The germline CDR1 and CDR2 sequences are MGHRA and YSYEKL. The CDR3 spells CASSSMSEPQSRANVLTF. The CDR3 DNA is TGCGCCAGCAGCTCGATGTCAGAACCACAAAGTCGGGCCAACGTCCTGACTTTC.

This chain joins TRBV28 and TRBJ1-2, with D tentatively TRBD1 (5 bases). The germline gives CDR1 MDHEN, CDR2 SYDVKM. The CDR3 totals 13 residues. Trimming removed 1 base at V and 4 bases at J, with 7 bases between. CDR3 amino acids: CASSLSTVYGYTF. As DNA, the CDR3 is TGTGCCAGCAGTTTATCGACAGTCTATGGCTACACCTTC.

V is TRBV27 and J is TRBJ2-2; the D gene is possibly TRBD1 (6 bases). Germline V gene sequence: CDR1 MNHEY, CDR2 SMNVEV (reference sequence). CDR3 length: 15 amino acids. V was shortened by 4 bases and J by 6 bases, with 15 bases between the two germline ends. The CDR3 coding sequence is TGTGCCAGCAGTTCGCTATTAGGGGGAGCCGGGGAGCTGTTTTTT. Its translation is CASSSLLGGAGELFF.

V usage is TRBV7-9 and J usage is TRBJ2-5; D is undetermined. Germline CDR1 and CDR2: SEHNR and FQNEAQ (reference sequence). Deletions cut 5 bases from V and 5 bases from J, with 6 bases between. The CDR3 length is 11 residues. The CDR3 is CASSEAETQYF. The CDR3 DNA is TGTGCCAGCAGCGAGGCCGAGACCCAGTACTTC.

This chain connects TRBV9 to TRBJ1-2; the match to TRBD1 covers 9 bases. The length of the CDR3 is 15 residues. With 4 bases clipped from V and 2 bases from J, the junction kept 6 bases outside the gene matches. Looked up from germline, CDR1 is SGDLS and CDR2 is YYNGEE. CDR3 sequence (DNA): TGTGCCAGCAGCCCCACGGGACAGGGAAACTATGGCTACACCTTC. Translating it yields CASSPTGQGNYGYTF.

V is TRBV5-1 and J is TRBJ2-1; D is undetermined. Trimming cost V 0 bases and J 4 bases, with 5 bases left between them. CDR1 SGHRS and CDR2 YFSETQ come from the germline V gene. This CDR3 is built from 13 residues. The CDR3 loop is CASSLGMYNEQFF. CDR3 bases: TGCGCCAGCAGCTTGGGCATGTACAATGAGCAGTTCTTC.

A few counts support this clone. The chain is built from TRBV27 and TRBJ1-3; D might be TRBD1 (6 bases). CDR3 size: 17 residues. The V end was cut by 2 bases, the J end by 0 bases, with 14 bases between. Germline lookup yields CDR1 MNHEY and CDR2 SMNVEV (reference sequence). The CDR3 coding sequence is TGTGCCAGCAGTTTAATCCCCCCAGGGGTCTCTGGAAACACCATATATTTT. This encodes CASSLIPPGVSGNTIYF.